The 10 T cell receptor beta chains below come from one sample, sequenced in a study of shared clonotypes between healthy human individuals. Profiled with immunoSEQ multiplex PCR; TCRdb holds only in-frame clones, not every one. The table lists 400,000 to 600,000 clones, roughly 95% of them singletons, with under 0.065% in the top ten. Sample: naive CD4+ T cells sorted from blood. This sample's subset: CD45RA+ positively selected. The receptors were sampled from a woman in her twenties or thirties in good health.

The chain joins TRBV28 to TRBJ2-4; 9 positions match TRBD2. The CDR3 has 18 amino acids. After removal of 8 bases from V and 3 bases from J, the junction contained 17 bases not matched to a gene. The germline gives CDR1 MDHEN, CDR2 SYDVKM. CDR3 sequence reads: CASRIAGAEVWVKNIQYF. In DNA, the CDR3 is TGTGCCAGCCGGATAGCGGGGGCAGAGGTTTGGGTCAAAAACATTCAGTACTTC. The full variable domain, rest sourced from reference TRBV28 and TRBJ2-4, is DVKVTQSSRYLVKRTGEKVFLECVQDMDHENMFWYRQDPGLGLRLIYFSYDVKMKEKGDIPEGYSVSREKKERFSLILESASTNQTSMYLCASRIAGAEVWVKNIQYFGAGTRLSVL.

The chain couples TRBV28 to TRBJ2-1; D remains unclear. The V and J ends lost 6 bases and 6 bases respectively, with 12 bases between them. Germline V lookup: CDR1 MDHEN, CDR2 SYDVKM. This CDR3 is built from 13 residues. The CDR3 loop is CASSSLPRNEQFF. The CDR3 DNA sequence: TGTGCCAGCAGCTCTCTCCCCCGCAATGAGCAGTTCTTC.

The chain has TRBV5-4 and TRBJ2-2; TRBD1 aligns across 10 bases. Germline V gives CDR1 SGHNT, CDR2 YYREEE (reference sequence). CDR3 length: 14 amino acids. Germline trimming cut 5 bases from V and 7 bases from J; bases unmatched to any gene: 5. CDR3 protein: CASRRTGGNGELFF. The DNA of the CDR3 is TGTGCCAGCAGAAGGACAGGGGGTAACGGGGAGCTGTTTTTT.

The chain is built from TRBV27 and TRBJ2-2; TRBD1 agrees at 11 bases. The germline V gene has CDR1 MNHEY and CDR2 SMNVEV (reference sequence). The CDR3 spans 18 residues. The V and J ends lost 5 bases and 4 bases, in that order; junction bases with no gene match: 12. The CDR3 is CASSRTGGYSESTGELFF. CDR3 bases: TGTGCCAGCAGTCGGACAGGGGGCTATAGCGAGAGCACCGGGGAGCTGTTTTTT.

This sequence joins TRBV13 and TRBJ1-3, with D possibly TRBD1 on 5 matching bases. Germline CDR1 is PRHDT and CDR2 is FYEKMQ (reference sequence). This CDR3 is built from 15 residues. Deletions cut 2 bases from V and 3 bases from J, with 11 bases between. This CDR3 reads CASSLYQGVGNTIYF. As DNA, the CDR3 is TGTGCCAGCAGCTTATACCAGGGTGTTGGAAACACCATATATTTT.

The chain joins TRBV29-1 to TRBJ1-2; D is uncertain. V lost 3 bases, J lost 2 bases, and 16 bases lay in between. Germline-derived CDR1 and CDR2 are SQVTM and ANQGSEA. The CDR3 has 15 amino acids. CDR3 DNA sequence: TGCAGCGTTGAGCTTGACACCCCGTTGAACTATGGCTACACCTTC. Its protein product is CSVELDTPLNYGYTF.

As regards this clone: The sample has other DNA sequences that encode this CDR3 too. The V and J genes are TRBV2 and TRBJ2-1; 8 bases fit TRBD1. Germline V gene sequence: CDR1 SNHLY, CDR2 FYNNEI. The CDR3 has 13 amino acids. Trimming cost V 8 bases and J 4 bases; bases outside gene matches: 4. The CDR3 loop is CASSGQGYNEQFF. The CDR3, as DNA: TGTGCCAGCTCAGGACAGGGTTACAATGAGCAGTTCTTC.

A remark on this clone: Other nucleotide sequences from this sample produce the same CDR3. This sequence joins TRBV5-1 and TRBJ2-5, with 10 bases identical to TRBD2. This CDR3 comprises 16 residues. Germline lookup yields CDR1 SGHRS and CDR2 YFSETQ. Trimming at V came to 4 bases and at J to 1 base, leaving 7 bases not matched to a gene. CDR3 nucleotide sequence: TGCGCCAGCAGCCTGATAGCGGGAGGAGGCCAAGAGACCCAGTACTTC. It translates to CASSLIAGGGQETQYF.

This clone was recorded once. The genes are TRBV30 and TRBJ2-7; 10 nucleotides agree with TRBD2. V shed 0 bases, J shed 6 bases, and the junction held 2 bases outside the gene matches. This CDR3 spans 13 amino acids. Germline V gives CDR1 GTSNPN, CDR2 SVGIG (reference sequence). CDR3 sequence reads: CAWSVASGSEQYF. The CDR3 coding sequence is TGTGCCTGGAGTGTGGCTAGCGGGAGCGAGCAGTACTTC.

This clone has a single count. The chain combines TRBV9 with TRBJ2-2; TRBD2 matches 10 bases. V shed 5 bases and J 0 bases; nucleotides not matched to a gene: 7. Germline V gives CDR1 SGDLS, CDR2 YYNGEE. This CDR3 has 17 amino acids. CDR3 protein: CASSRLAGTSNTGELFF. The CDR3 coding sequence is TGTGCCAGCAGTAGACTAGCGGGTACCTCGAACACCGGGGAGCTGTTTTTT.